These T cell receptor beta chains were read from a single sample in a study of blood T cells in healthy people across ages. TCRdb fed the 5' RACE reads into MiXCR, producing one record per CDR3 protein. The sample includes over 750,000 distinct CDR3 sequences, roughly 25% of them seen just once. These sequences were also reported in another study, on T cells of mothers and their children.

Specimen: blood. These TCRs come from a boy aged 5-17 years in good health. CDR3s leave out the opening cysteine and the closing phenylalanine or tryptophan. D genes are given only for firm matches.

J: TRBJ2-5
D: .
V: TRBV12-3/TRBV12-4
CDR3: ASSLRGHQETQY

J: TRBJ2-1
D: .
V: TRBV4-2
CDR3: ASSGRSKPGEQF

J: TRBJ1-6
D: .
V: TRBV29-1
CDR3: SVIDGYNSPLH

J: .
D: TRBD2
V: TRBV2
CDR3: ASSGGLAYEQF

J: TRBJ1-2
D: .
V: TRBV29-1
CDR3: SVEKVQGTYGYT

J: TRBJ1-6
D: .
V: TRBV7-2
CDR3: ASNSNDESLH

J: TRBJ2-1
D: .
V: TRBV7-6
CDR3: ASSLEASSYNEQF

J: TRBJ1-5
D: .
V: TRBV7-2
CDR3: ASQGADYSNQPQH

J: TRBJ2-4
D: TRBD1
V: TRBV12-3/TRBV12-4
CDR3: ASNPSGGDIQY

J: TRBJ2-3
D: .
V: TRBV10-3
CDR3: AIGLGALTDTQY

J: TRBJ1-4
D: .
V: TRBV3-1
CDR3: ASSPSGSGSEKLF

J: .
D: .
V: TRBV12-5
CDR3: ASGLGEFINEQF

J: TRBJ1-6
D: .
V: TRBV6-5
CDR3: ASSPSEASSYNSPLH

J: TRBJ2-1
D: .
V: TRBV5-1
CDR3: ASSLYGANYNEQF

J: TRBJ1-2
D: .
V: TRBV4-3
CDR3: ASSQDPRNYYGYT

J: TRBJ2-5
D: .
V: TRBV9
CDR3: ASSVGGNYQETQY

J: TRBJ1-1
D: .
V: TRBV7-3
CDR3: ASSTEAGRTEAF

J: TRBJ2-7
D: TRBD2
V: TRBV7-2
CDR3: ASSARAGGFSYEQY

J: TRBJ2-5
D: .
V: TRBV5-6
CDR3: ASSPDVTGEQY

J: TRBJ2-1
D: .
V: TRBV29-1
CDR3: SVEKGGNEQF

J: TRBJ2-5
D: TRBD1
V: TRBV29-1
CDR3: SAGTVQETQY

J: TRBJ2-1
D: .
V: TRBV7-8
CDR3: ASSESCNEQF

J: TRBJ1-2
D: .
V: TRBV21-1
CDR3: ASSKGQGIGYT

J: TRBJ2-1
D: TRBD2
V: TRBV5-6
CDR3: ASSLVVGRDSYNEQF

J: TRBJ2-3
D: TRBD2
V: TRBV27
CDR3: ASKWTSGATSTDTQY

J: TRBJ2-2
D: .
V: TRBV3-1
CDR3: ASSHRNTGELF

J: TRBJ1-4
D: .
V: TRBV27
CDR3: ASSPMPGAPEEKLF

J: TRBJ1-6
D: .
V: TRBV2
CDR3: ASSVGQANSPLH

J: TRBJ1-5
D: .
V: TRBV6-1
CDR3: ASSEWGLQPQH

J: TRBJ2-3
D: TRBD2
V: TRBV9
CDR3: ASSVASGFADTQY

J: TRBJ2-1
D: .
V: TRBV6-5
CDR3: ASSRLAFYNEQF

J: TRBJ2-3
D: TRBD2
V: TRBV29-1
CDR3: SATREGSTDTQY

J: TRBJ2-4
D: TRBD2
V: TRBV5-1
CDR3: ASSPSNGGNIQY

J: TRBJ1-5
D: .
V: TRBV29-1
CDR3: SVGETLGQPQH

J: TRBJ2-1
D: TRBD1
V: TRBV5-6
CDR3: ASSLGQASSYNEQF

J: TRBJ1-4
D: .
V: TRBV2
CDR3: ASSRFRNEKLF

J: TRBJ2-7
D: .
V: TRBV24-1
CDR3: ATSDAAQDEQY